This entry describes one TCR beta chain. Its antigen remains unknown. The length of the CDR3 is 17 residues. In germline, CDR1 is MNHEY, CDR2 SVGEGT. The V and J ends lost 5 bases and 0 bases, in that order; junction bases with no gene match: 5. TCRdb used MiXCR to reprocess the reads, holding one entry per CDR3 protein. This sample has 200,000 to 300,000 distinct CDR3 sequences, with roughly an eighth found just once. The data originate from a study of T cell repertoires in cytomegalovirus infection. Study as a whole: Signatures in public TCR beta sequences pointed to both CMV infection and matching HLA type. Overall study findings and caveats: The study found HLA-C-restricted CMV-specific TCR beta clonotypes dominating the ex vivo response. Cumulative public TCR beta family frequency identified carriers of CMV plus the relevant HLA.

The sequencing sample was made of PBMCs. The genes are TRBV6-2 or TRBV6-3 and TRBJ2-3; 13 bases agree with TRBD2. This sequence was found in a human donor in good health (CMV status not recorded). Some clones in this sample may be carry-over from other donors' samples. The CDR3 DNA follows: TGTGCCAGCAGTCGGACTAGCGGGAGAGCTAGCACAGATACGCAGTATTTT. Its translation: CASSRTSGRASTDTQYF.